The 9 T cell receptor beta chains below come from one sample, sequenced in a study of shared T cell receptors in the human thymus. Clones were read by immunoSEQ multiplex PCR, and TCRdb kept only the in-frame ones, dropping some. This table has around 340,000 clones, just under 95% appearing once. The sequencing sample was made of thymocytes. The source of these receptors is a human donor.

V is TRBV14 and J is TRBJ2-1; 8 nucleotides align to TRBD2. The CDR3 is made up of 18 amino acids. CDR1 and CDR2 (germline): SGHDN, FVKESK. V lost 4 bases, J lost 7 bases, and 18 bases stayed unmatched. The DNA of the CDR3 is TGTGCCAGCAGCCTCCCTAGGGGAGCGGGAGAAGGGTTGAATGAGCAGTTCTTC. It translates to CASSLPRGAGEGLNEQFF.

The chain couples TRBV27 to TRBJ2-3; the match to TRBD2 covers 10 bases. Per the germline V gene, CDR1 is MNHEY and CDR2 is SMNVEV (reference sequence). The CDR3 sequence is 15 residues long. V trimming: 4 bases; J trimming: 4 bases; junction bases outside the gene matches: 5. This CDR3 reads CASSSSGSGADTQYF. Written as DNA, the CDR3 is TGTGCCAGCAGTTCTAGCGGGAGCGGGGCAGATACGCAGTATTTT.

V usage is TRBV28 and J usage is TRBJ1-1; D ambiguous. From germline, CDR1 is MDHEN and CDR2 SYDVKM. The CDR3 totals 12 residues. Trimming took off 5 bases at V and 7 bases at J, with 11 bases between the two ends. The CDR3 sequence: CASSPSVSEAFF. CDR3 bases: TGTGCCAGCAGTCCGTCCGTGAGTGAAGCTTTCTTT.

V usage is TRBV9 and J usage is TRBJ2-6; D is ambiguous. The CDR3 spans 23 residues. V was shortened by 2 bases and J by 0 bases, with 30 bases between the two germline ends. From germline, CDR1 is SGDLS and CDR2 YYNGEE. CDR3 in amino acids: CASSVTFQVVWARPPSGANVLTF. The DNA for the CDR3 is TGTGCCAGCAGCGTCACCTTTCAGGTAGTATGGGCCCGTCCCCCCTCTGGGGCCAACGTCCTGACTTTC.

The chain recombines TRBV27 with TRBJ2-5; TRBD2 matches 12 bases. The germline CDR1 and CDR2 sequences are MNHEY and SMNVEV (reference sequence). This CDR3 is built from 16 residues. V shed 6 bases and J 1 base; nucleotides not matched to a gene: 6. Written as DNA, the CDR3 is TGTGCCAGCAGCCCCACTAGCGGGAGGACCCAAGAGACCCAGTACTTC. Residues: CASSPTSGRTQETQYF.

In nucleotides, the CDR3 is TGCAGCGTTGAGGGCCAGACTAGCGGTAAGCGCACAGATACGCAGTATTTT. Protein: CSVEGQTSGKRTDTQYF. The chain combines TRBV29-1 with TRBJ2-3; TRBD2 matches at 9 bases. Trimming removed 3 bases from V and 1 base from J; junction bases left unmatched: 11. Germline CDR1 is SQVTM and CDR2 is ANQGSEA. This CDR3 is 17 amino acids long.

This sequence joins TRBV5-1 and TRBJ2-7; no clear D. Between the trimmed V and J ends, which lost 0 bases and 7 bases, there was a span of 17 bases. Germline V gene lookup returns CDR1 SGHRS and CDR2 YFSETQ. The CDR3 totals 15 residues. The CDR3 DNA sequence: TGCGCCAGCAGCTTGGGTGAGACTGGCCCTGATGAGCAGTACTTC. Translating gives CASSLGETGPDEQYF.

V is TRBV15 and J is TRBJ2-1; the match to TRBD1 covers 7 bases. J lost 0 bases, V lost 5 bases, and 4 bases had no gene match. The CDR3 runs 15 residues. Germline V CDR1 and CDR2: LNHNV, YYDKDF (reference sequence). CDR3 in amino acids: CATSPRDSSYNEQFF. The CDR3, as DNA: TGTGCCACCAGCCCCCGGGACAGCTCCTACAATGAGCAGTTCTTC.

The sample holds one count of this clone. The rearrangement uses TRBV28 and TRBJ2-2, with D hard to call. With 6 bases removed from V and 7 bases from J, the gap between germline ends came to 12 bases. The CDR3 covers 13 residues. The germline gives CDR1 MDHEN, CDR2 SYDVKM. DNA for the CDR3: TGTGCCAGCAGCCCGGAATTAGTCGGGGAGCTGTTTTTT. It encodes CASSPELVGELFF. Full variable domain (rest looked up from reference TRBV28 and TRBJ2-2): DVKVTQSSRYLVKRTGEKVFLECVQDMDHENMFWYRQDPGLGLRLIYFSYDVKMKEKGDIPEGYSVSREKKERFSLILESASTNQTSMYLCASSPELVGELFFGEGSRLTVL.